Below are 18 T cell receptor beta chains sequenced from a single sample in a study of blood T cell repertoires in COVID-19. Here immunoSEQ multiplex PCR was the method, and the copy in TCRdb shows in-frame clones only, minus some. This table has roughly 230,000 clones, roughly nine tenths appearing once. Sequenced sample: peripheral blood. These receptors originate from a woman aged 40-49 years who had recovered from COVID-19.

This chain joins TRBV7-6 and TRBJ2-5, with D possibly TRBD1 on 6 matching bases. The germline gives CDR1 SGHVS, CDR2 FNYEAQ. The CDR3 has 17 amino acids. Trimming cost V 5 bases and J 1 base, with 20 bases left between them. The DNA of the CDR3 is TGTGCCAGCAGCCAAGCCGGCCGAACAGGGACCCAAGAGACCCAGTACTTC. Encoded protein: CASSQAGRTGTQETQYF.

This chain uses TRBV2 with TRBJ2-7; 9 positions match TRBD1. CDR1 SNHLY and CDR2 FYNNEI come from the germline V gene. The CDR3 runs 15 residues. Unmatched junction bases numbered 6, after V lost 4 bases and J lost 2 bases. The CDR3 region is CASSGGQGATYEQYF. The CDR3 DNA reads TGTGCCAGCAGTGGGGGACAGGGCGCTACCTACGAGCAGTACTTC.

The chain's CDR3 is CASRPGDFSGNTIYF. The CDR3 DNA sequence: TGTGCCAGCAGGCCAGGGGATTTCTCTGGAAACACCATATATTTT. V gene TRBV28 combines with J gene TRBJ1-3, with D possibly TRBD1 on 6 matching bases. V gave up 6 bases and J gave up 0 bases, with 12 bases separating them. CDR3 size: 15 residues. CDR1 is MDHEN, CDR2 SYDVKM, per germline.

V usage is TRBV24-1 and J usage is TRBJ2-5; TRBD2 agrees at 10 bases. The CDR3 runs 17 residues. Per germline, CDR1 KGHDR and CDR2 SFDVKD. V lost 3 bases, J lost 3 bases, and 9 bases stayed unmatched. The CDR3 is CATSDRTGLAEKETQYF. In DNA form, the CDR3 reads TGTGCCACCAGTGATCGCACCGGACTAGCGGAGAAAGAGACCCAGTACTTC.

The chain couples TRBV9 to TRBJ2-1, with a possible D match to TRBD2 (6 bases). This CDR3 comprises 15 residues. From germline, CDR1 is SGDLS and CDR2 YYNGEE. V was pared by 4 bases and J by 5 bases, with 16 bases between. The CDR3 sequence: CASSPSGTGHNEQFF. In DNA, the CDR3 is TGTGCCAGCAGCCCCTCCGGGACTGGACACAATGAGCAGTTCTTC.

The J gene is TRBJ2-5, the V gene TRBV19; 8 nucleotides align to TRBD2. The germline V gene has CDR1 LNHDA and CDR2 SQIVND (reference sequence). The CDR3 covers 14 residues. Losses at the gene ends were 10 bases for V and 5 bases for J; bases not matched to a gene: 12. CDR3 sequence reads: CATGLAGFGETQYF. CDR3 in DNA: TGTGCCACCGGGTTAGCGGGATTCGGGGAGACCCAGTACTTC.

This chain joins TRBV2 and TRBJ2-2, with D perhaps matching TRBD1 (5 bases). Germline assignment: CDR1 SNHLY and CDR2 FYNNEI. This CDR3 has 17 amino acids. V was clipped by 8 bases and J by 5 bases, with 24 bases between them. CDR3 bases: TGTGCCAGCGATCATGACCCCGCAGGGTGGCGGACCGGGGAGCTGTTTTTT. Encoded protein: CASDHDPAGWRTGELFF. Using reference TRBV2 and TRBJ2-2 for the parts outside the CDR3, the full variable domain is EPEVTQTPSHQVTQMGQEVILRCVPISNHLYFYWYRQILGQKVEFLVSFYNNEISEKSEIFDDQFSVERPDGSNFTLKIRSTKLEDSAMYFCASDHDPAGWRTGELFFGEGSRLTVL.

Of note for this clone: Other DNA sequences from this sample encode an identical CDR3 as well. V gene TRBV18 combines with J gene TRBJ1-2; TRBD1 matches at 8 bases. Germline CDR1 and CDR2: KGHSH and LQKENI. Germline trimming cut 3 bases from V and 8 bases from J; bases unmatched to any gene: 2. This CDR3 comprises 12 residues. The CDR3 sequence is CASSPDREGYTF. The CDR3 region has the DNA TGTGCCAGCTCACCGGACAGGGAAGGCTACACCTTC.

The rearrangement joins TRBV2 to TRBJ2-2, with TRBD1 identical over 8 bases. Trimming took 7 bases from V and 7 from J; bases not matched to a gene: 11. This CDR3 spans 15 amino acids. Germline CDR1 SNHLY, CDR2 FYNNEI. CDR3 region: CASMEQGGTNGELFF. As DNA, the CDR3 is TGTGCCAGCATGGAACAGGGGGGTACGAACGGGGAGCTGTTTTTT.

This clone has only one observation. The rearrangement uses TRBV4-1 and TRBJ1-1, with 10 bases identical to TRBD1. Trimming removed 2 bases from V and 11 bases from J; junction bases left unmatched: 8. Germline V lookup: CDR1 MGHRA, CDR2 YSYEKL. The length of the CDR3 is 14 residues. The CDR3 DNA reads TGCGCCAGCAGCCAACCGACAGGGGGCATCGATGCTTTCTTT. Residues: CASSQPTGGIDAFF.

A note on this clone: Other DNA sequences in the sample encode the same CDR3. The chain is built from TRBV5-1 and TRBJ2-5; 10 bases align to TRBD2. The V segment lost 2 bases and the J segment 2 bases; nucleotides outside the gene matches: 0. Germline assignment: CDR1 SGHRS and CDR2 YFSETQ. The CDR3 has 14 residues. In DNA form, the CDR3 reads TGCGCCAGCAGCTTAGCGGGGGGGCAAGAGACCCAGTACTTC. Protein sequence: CASSLAGGQETQYF.

This clone was counted once. This chain connects TRBV10-1 to TRBJ2-3; 15 bases align to TRBD2. J was trimmed by 7 bases and V by 4 bases; bases with no gene match: 3. The CDR3 is 15 amino acids. CDR1 is WNHNN, CDR2 SYGVQD, per germline (reference sequence). Written as DNA, the CDR3 is TGCGCCAGCAGTGTCGGGACTAGCGGGAGGAATACGCAGTATTTT. This sequence encodes CASSVGTSGRNTQYF.

The chain has TRBV30 and TRBJ1-4; D ambiguous. The CDR3 runs to 14 residues. The V gene lost 5 bases and the J gene lost 6 bases, with 16 bases spanning the gap. Germline-derived CDR1 and CDR2 are GTSNPN and SVGIG (reference sequence). The CDR3 protein is CAWSGGEDDEKLFF. CDR3 in DNA: TGTGCCTGGTCTGGCGGGGAAGACGATGAAAAACTGTTTTTT. The full variable domain, completed using reference TRBV30 and TRBJ1-4, is SQTIHQWPATLVQPVGSPLSLECTVEGTSNPNLYWYRQAAGRGLQLLFYSVGIGQISSEVPQNLSASRPQDRQFILSSKKLLLSDSGFYLCAWSGGEDDEKLFFGSGTQLSVL.

The rearrangement uses TRBV24-1 and TRBJ1-2; 7 bases map to TRBD1. V dropped 2 bases and J dropped 7; count of bases not matched to a gene: 6. The CDR3 has 14 residues. Looked up from germline, CDR1 is KGHDR and CDR2 is SFDVKD. The chain's CDR3 is CATSDWGTDRGYTF. Written as DNA, the CDR3 is TGTGCCACCAGTGATTGGGGGACAGACCGTGGCTACACCTTC.

This sequence joins TRBV7-8 and TRBJ2-2; 10 nucleotides align to TRBD2. The V and J ends lost 1 base and 5 bases, in that order; junction bases with no gene match: 7. Germline CDR1 SGHVS, CDR2 FQNEAQ. The CDR3 runs 17 residues. CDR3 in amino acids: CASSLVSGRMWTGELFF. The CDR3 region has the DNA TGTGCCAGCAGCTTAGTTAGCGGGAGGATGTGGACCGGGGAGCTGTTTTTT.

This chain joins TRBV10-3 and TRBJ1-1, with D maybe TRBD1 (5 bases). CDR1 is ENHRY and CDR2 is SYGVKD in the germline V gene. The CDR3 sequence is 15 residues long. V was pared by 4 bases and J by 5 bases, with 17 bases between. CDR3 in DNA: TGTGCCATCAGTGCGAGGCAGGGAGGGTGGACTGAAGCTTTCTTT. Its protein product is CAISARQGGWTEAFF.

The chain is built from TRBV11-2 and TRBJ1-5; maybe TRBD1 (5 bases). V lost 1 base to trimming and J lost 2 bases, with 6 bases between them. Germline V gene sequence: CDR1 SGHAT, CDR2 FQNNGV. This CDR3 region has 14 residues. CDR3 bases: TGTGCCAGCAGCTTAGGGGGGGGCAATCAGCCCCAGCATTTT. Translating it yields CASSLGGGNQPQHF. Based on the CDR3 plus reference TRBV11-2 and TRBJ1-5, the full variable domain is EAGVAQSPRYKIIEKRQSVAFWCNPISGHATLYWYQQILGQGPKLLIQFQNNGVVDDSQLPKDRFSAERLKGVDSTLKIQPAKLEDSAVYLCASSLGGGNQPQHFGDGTRLSIL.

The V gene is TRBV5-1, the J gene TRBJ2-7, with a weak D call TRBD1 (6 bases). V lost 3 bases and J 2 bases, leaving 12 bases between the germline ends. Germline values: CDR1 SGHRS, CDR2 YFSETQ. This CDR3 contains 14 residues. The CDR3 DNA reads TGCGCCAGCAGCTCCCGGACAGTCCCCTACGAGCAGTACTTC. This codes for CASSSRTVPYEQYF.